The 18 T cell receptor beta chains in this list originate from one sample, sequenced in a study of Graves' ophthalmopathy and Graves' hyperthyroidism. TCR beta CDR3 amplification used RNA transcripts. Second-round multiplex PCR followed a first-round RT-PCR using HTBI primers. TCRdb analysed the multiplex PCR reads with MiXCR anew, one entry per CDR3 protein. Of fewer than 70,000 distinct CDR3 sequences listed, around 50% are singletons. The sequenced material came from peripheral blood. The receptors originated from an adult woman with Graves' ophthalmopathy.

A word on this clonotype: This likely comes from a read error, as the CDR3 has no conserved phenylalanine or tryptophan at its end. This chain joins TRBV7-8 and TRBJ2-5; 10 bases align to TRBD1. This CDR3 spans 15 amino acids. The V gene's germline CDR1 is SGHVS and CDR2 FQNEAQ. Trimming removed 6 bases from V and 4 bases from J; junction bases left unmatched: 8. CDR3 coding DNA: TGTGCCAGCAGTCTGGGGACAGGGGTTGGAGAGACCCAGTACCTC. Its translation is CASSLGTGVGETQYL.

This clonotype appeared many times. CDR3 region: CASSLDGGDSYNEQFF. The CDR3 nucleotides read TGCGCCAGCAGCCTCGATGGAGGAGACTCCTACAATGAGCAGTTCTTC. The rearrangement uses TRBV5-1 and TRBJ2-1; a weak D match, TRBD2 (5 bases). V was cut by 4 bases and J by 0 bases, with 14 bases left in between. Per germline, CDR1 SGHRS and CDR2 YFSETQ. The CDR3 is 16 amino acids.

This chain joins TRBV20-1 and TRBJ2-7; 8 nucleotides match TRBD2. From germline, CDR1 is DFQATT and CDR2 SNEGSKA (reference sequence). The CDR3 runs to 12 residues. Here the CDR3 DNA reads TGCAGCCAGGCGGGGGGCCCTCACGAGCAGTACTTC. It translates to CSQAGGPHEQYF.

The chain has TRBV7-9 and TRBJ2-7, with 7 bases aligning to TRBD1. The CDR3 runs 14 residues. Germline V CDR1 and CDR2: SEHNR, FQNEAQ (reference sequence). J lost 5 bases, V lost 1 base, and 5 bases had no gene match. CDR3 bases: TGTGCCAGCAGCTTAGGACAGGGAGTCAACGAGCAGTACTTC. Protein product: CASSLGQGVNEQYF.

The chain is built from TRBV11-3 and TRBJ2-1; D remains ambiguous. Trimming left V 8 bases short and J 11 bases short, with 16 bases between. There are 12 residues in the CDR3. Germline assignment: CDR1 SGHNT and CDR2 YENEEA. The CDR3 reads CASCHPAGKQFF. For the CDR3, the DNA is TGTGCCAGCTGCCACCCAGCCGGAAAGCAGTTCTTC.

This clonotype was seen ten or more times. V and J are TRBV5-8 and TRBJ2-3, with TRBD2 identical over 8 bases. This CDR3 contains 15 residues. Germline CDR1 reads SGHTS; CDR2 reads YDEGEE. Losses at the gene ends were 4 bases for V and 2 bases for J; bases not matched to a gene: 6. The CDR3 protein is CASSQLLADTDTQYF. The DNA for the CDR3 is TGTGCCAGCAGCCAACTACTAGCGGACACAGATACGCAGTATTTT.

This clonotype was counted ten times or more. The V gene is TRBV28, the J gene TRBJ2-7, with D perhaps TRBD2 (6 bases). V was shortened by 6 bases and J by 2 bases, with 14 bases between the two germline ends. From germline, CDR1 is MDHEN and CDR2 SYDVKM. The CDR3 contains 14 residues. Written as DNA, the CDR3 is TGTGCCAGCAGCCCCCTAGCGATAACCTACGAGCAGTACTTC. It codes for CASSPLAITYEQYF.

This clonotype showed up many times. The V and J genes are TRBV6-7 and TRBJ2-6; D may correspond to TRBD1 or TRBD2 (5 bases each). TRBV6-7 is flagged as an ORF with uncertain function. The CDR3 has 16 residues. V lost 6 bases and J lost 0, with 12 bases in between. CDR3 sequence (DNA): TGTGCCAGCAGCCGGGGCGCCTTCTCTGGGGCCAACGTCCTGACTTTC. Amino acids: CASSRGAFSGANVLTF.

About this clonotype: The junction and the germline gene differ at one end; a read error may be behind it. The rearrangement uses TRBV7-6 and TRBJ2-7, with D uncertain. CDR3 length: 14 residues. The germline V gene has CDR1 SGHVS and CDR2 FNYEAQ. CDR3 bases: TGTACCAGCAGCTCTGAGATCGGGCAGCCCCAGCAGTACTTC. Translation: CTSSSEIGQPQQYF.

The chain is built from TRBV12-3 or TRBV12-4 and TRBJ1-1; D gene unclear. Trimming removed 5 bases at V and 1 base at J, with 8 bases between. CDR3 length equals 13 residues. This chain's CDR3 is CASSQYRNTEAFF. The CDR3 region has the DNA TGTGCCAGCAGTCAGTACAGGAACACTGAAGCTTTCTTT.

V usage is TRBV13 and J usage is TRBJ1-2; 8 bases are shared with TRBD1. The length of the CDR3 is 17 residues. Germline lookup yields CDR1 PRHDT and CDR2 FYEKMQ (reference sequence). Trimming removed 1 base from V and 3 bases from J; junction bases left unmatched: 10. CDR3 sequence: CASSLDRRGRRYYGYTF. CDR3 in DNA: TGTGCCAGCAGCTTAGATCGCAGGGGGCGCCGGTACTATGGCTACACCTTC.

This clonotype turned up a few times. The CDR3 DNA follows: TGCAGCACCCGGACAGGGGGCAATCAGCCCCAGCATTTT. It yields the protein CSTRTGGNQPQHF. The chain carries TRBV20-1 and TRBJ1-5, with TRBD1 identical over 9 bases. This CDR3 spans 13 amino acids. Germline V gives CDR1 DFQATT, CDR2 SNEGSKA (reference sequence).

This clonotype was detected ten times or more. The gene calls are TRBV20-1 and TRBJ1-5, with unresolved D. Germline V CDR1 and CDR2: DFQATT, SNEGSKA (reference sequence). The V and J ends lost 0 bases and 1 base respectively, with 22 bases between them. The CDR3 extends over 19 amino acids. The DNA of the CDR3 is TGCAGTGCTAGAGATCTAGTGACATCGGCTTTGAGGAGCAATCAGCCCCAGCATTTT. Translated, it gives CSARDLVTSALRSNQPQHF.

Points on this clonotype: Possible read error: a much larger clone is one base away. The rearrangement uses TRBV6-8 and TRBJ1-5; no reliable D call. The V gene's germline CDR1 is MNHGY and CDR2 SAAAGT. Trimming took 8 bases from V and 5 from J, leaving 28 bases between them. The CDR3 length is 18 residues. CDR3 DNA: TGTGCCAGCGGGTATCACCAGGACCTGAGGTTGGTCGATCAGCCCCAGCATTTT. Translated, it gives CASGYHQDLRLVDQPQHF.

The V and J genes are TRBV30 and TRBJ2-4; D is tentatively TRBD1 or TRBD2 (5 bases each). Trimming pared 4 bases from V and 4 bases from J, leaving 14 bases between. CDR1 is GTSNPN, CDR2 SVGIG, per germline (reference sequence). This CDR3 is 14 amino acids long. This chain's CDR3 is CAWTFRDRKNIQYF. CDR3 sequence (DNA): TGTGCCTGGACTTTCCGGGACCGGAAAAACATTCAGTACTTC.

Concerning this clonotype: This may stem from a read error, because a much larger clone lies one nucleotide away. This chain joins TRBV30 and TRBJ1-1; D gene uncertain. Germline lookup yields CDR1 GTSNPN and CDR2 SVGIG (reference sequence). This CDR3 spans 14 amino acids. V dropped 2 bases and J dropped 0 bases, with 10 bases sitting between them. CDR3 DNA: TGTGCCTGGAGTAGCCAGTCCATGAACACTGAAGCTTTCTTT. Translated: CAWSSQSMNTEAFF.

The chain combines TRBV7-2 with TRBJ2-3, with 14 nucleotides matching TRBD2. Germline lookup yields CDR1 SGHTA and CDR2 FQGNSA. The CDR3 is made up of 17 amino acids. V shed 6 bases and J 7 bases; nucleotides not matched to a gene: 12. The chain's CDR3 is CASSHFGTSGSSYTQYF. Written as DNA, the CDR3 is TGTGCCAGCAGTCACTTTGGGACTAGCGGGAGTTCGTATACGCAGTATTTT. Full variable domain (missing parts from reference TRBV7-2 and TRBJ2-3): GAGVSQSPSNKVTEKGKDVELRCDPISGHTALYWYRQSLGQGLEFLIYFQGNSAPDKSGLPSDRFSAERTGGSVSTLTIQRTQQEDSAVYLCASSHFGTSGSSYTQYFGPGTRLTVL.

V usage is TRBV9 and J usage is TRBJ2-7, with D perhaps TRBD2 (5 bases). CDR3 length: 13 residues. V was cut by 6 bases and J by 7 bases, with 17 bases left in between. Germline loops: CDR1 SGDLS, CDR2 YYNGEE. The CDR3 region is CASTRDTLGEQYF. CDR3 DNA: TGTGCCAGCACGAGGGATACCTTGGGGGAGCAGTACTTC.